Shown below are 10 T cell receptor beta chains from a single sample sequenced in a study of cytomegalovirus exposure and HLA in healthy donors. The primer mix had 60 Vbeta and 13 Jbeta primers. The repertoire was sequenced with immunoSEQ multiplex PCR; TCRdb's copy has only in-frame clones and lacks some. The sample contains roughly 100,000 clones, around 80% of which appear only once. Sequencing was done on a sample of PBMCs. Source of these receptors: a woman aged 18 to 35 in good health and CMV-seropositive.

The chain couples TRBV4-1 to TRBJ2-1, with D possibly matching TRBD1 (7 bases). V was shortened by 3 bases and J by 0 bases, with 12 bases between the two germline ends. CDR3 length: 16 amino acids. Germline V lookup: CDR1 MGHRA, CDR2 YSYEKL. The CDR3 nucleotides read TGCGCCAGCAGCCATATGCGGGACAGCTCCTACAATGAGCAGTTCTTC. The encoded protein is CASSHMRDSSYNEQFF.

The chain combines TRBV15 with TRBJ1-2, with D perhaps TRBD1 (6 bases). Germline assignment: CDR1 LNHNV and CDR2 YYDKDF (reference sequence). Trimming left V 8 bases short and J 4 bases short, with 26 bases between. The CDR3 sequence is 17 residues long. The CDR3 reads CATVQGLEGGFGYGYTF. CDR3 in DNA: TGTGCCACCGTACAGGGATTGGAAGGGGGTTTCGGCTATGGCTACACCTTC.

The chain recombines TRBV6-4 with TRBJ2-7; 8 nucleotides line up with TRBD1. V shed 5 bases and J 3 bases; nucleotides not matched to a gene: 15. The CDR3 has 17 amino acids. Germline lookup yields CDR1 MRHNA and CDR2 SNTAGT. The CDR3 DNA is TGTGCCAGCAGTCGACAGGGGTCATACCTGGGCTACTACGAGCAGTACTTC. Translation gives CASSRQGSYLGYYEQYF.

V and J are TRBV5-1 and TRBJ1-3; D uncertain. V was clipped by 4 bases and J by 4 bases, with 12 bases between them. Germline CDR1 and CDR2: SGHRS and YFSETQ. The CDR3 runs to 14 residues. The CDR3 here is CASSPEDPGNTIYF. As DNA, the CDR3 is TGCGCCAGCAGCCCGGAGGATCCCGGAAACACCATATATTTT.

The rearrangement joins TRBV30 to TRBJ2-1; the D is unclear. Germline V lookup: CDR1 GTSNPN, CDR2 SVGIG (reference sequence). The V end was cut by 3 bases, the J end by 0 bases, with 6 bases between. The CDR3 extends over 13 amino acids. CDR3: CAWSPSSYNEQFF. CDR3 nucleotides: TGTGCCTGGAGCCCGAGCTCCTACAATGAGCAGTTCTTC.

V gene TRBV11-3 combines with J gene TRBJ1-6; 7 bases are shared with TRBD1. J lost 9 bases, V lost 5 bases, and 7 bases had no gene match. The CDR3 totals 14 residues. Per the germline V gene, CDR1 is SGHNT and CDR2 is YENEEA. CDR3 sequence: CASSQGGEASPLHF. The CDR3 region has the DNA TGTGCCAGCAGCCAAGGGGGCGAGGCTTCACCCCTCCACTTT.

CDR3 bases: TGTGCCAGCAAGCCGGGACTAGCGGGCTACGAGCAGTACTTC. It translates to CASKPGLAGYEQYF. J is TRBJ2-7 and V is TRBV27; 12 bases match TRBD2. This CDR3 comprises 14 residues. Germline values: CDR1 MNHEY, CDR2 SMNVEV (reference sequence). The V segment lost 7 bases and the J segment 3 bases; nucleotides outside the gene matches: 4.

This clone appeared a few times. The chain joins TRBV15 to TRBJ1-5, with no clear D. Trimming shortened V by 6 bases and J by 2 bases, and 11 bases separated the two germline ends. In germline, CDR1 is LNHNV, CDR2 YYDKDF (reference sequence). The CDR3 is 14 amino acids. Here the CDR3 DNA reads TGTGCCACCAGGAACTTGAGGGGCAATCAGCCCCAGCATTTT. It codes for CATRNLRGNQPQHF.

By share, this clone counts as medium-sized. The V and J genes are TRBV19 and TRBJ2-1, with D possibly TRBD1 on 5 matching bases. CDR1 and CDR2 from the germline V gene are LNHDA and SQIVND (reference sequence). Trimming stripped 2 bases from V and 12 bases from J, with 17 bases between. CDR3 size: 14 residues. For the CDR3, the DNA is TGTGCCAGTAGTATAATGGACAACCAACGCTTGCAGTTCTTC. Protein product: CASSIMDNQRLQFF.

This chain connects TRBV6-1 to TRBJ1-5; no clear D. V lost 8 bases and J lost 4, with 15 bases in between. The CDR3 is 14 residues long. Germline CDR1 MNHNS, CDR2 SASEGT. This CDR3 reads CASSFSGENQPQHF. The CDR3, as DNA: TGTGCCAGCTCATTCTCGGGAGAAAATCAGCCCCAGCATTTT.